These 17 T cell receptor beta chains came from one sample sequenced in a study of T cells in narcolepsy. The assay was immunoSEQ multiplex PCR, and TCRdb's table has in-frame clones only and misses some. The sample holds about 25,000 clones; approximately 80% are singletons and the top ten take roughly 0.74%. Sequencing was carried out using CD45RA- memory CD4+ T cells from PBMCs. These receptor sequences come from a human donor with narcolepsy.

The rearrangement links TRBV11-3 to TRBJ2-1; 8 nucleotides match TRBD2. V trimming: 8 bases; J trimming: 2 bases; junction bases outside the gene matches: 8. The length of the CDR3 is 15 residues. Germline CDR1 SGHNT, CDR2 YENEEA. CDR3 residues: CASATGGDAYNEQFF. Here the CDR3 DNA reads TGTGCCAGCGCTACCGGGGGGGATGCCTACAATGAGCAGTTCTTC.

V gene TRBV29-1 combines with J gene TRBJ2-3; 8 bases line up with TRBD2. This CDR3 has 14 amino acids. The J segment lost 4 bases and the V segment lost 7 bases, leaving 10 bases of the junction unmatched. CDR1 is SQVTM and CDR2 is ANQGSEA in the germline V gene. The CDR3: CSGQTGGVADTQYF. The CDR3 coding sequence is TGCAGCGGGCAGACCGGGGGGGTGGCAGATACGCAGTATTTT.

V usage is TRBV5-1 and J usage is TRBJ2-3; the D is unclear. V lost 3 bases and J lost 3, with 11 bases in between. The V gene's germline CDR1 is SGHRS and CDR2 YFSETQ. CDR3 length: 14 amino acids. The CDR3 sequence is CASSSSAATDTQYF. In nucleotides, the CDR3 is TGCGCCAGCAGCTCCAGCGCTGCTACAGATACGCAGTATTTT.

Only one count was recorded for this clone. The CDR3 reads CASSSKVGAGHNEQFF. The DNA for the CDR3 is TGCGCCAGCAGCTCAAAAGTTGGGGCAGGGCACAATGAGCAGTTCTTC. This rearrangement joins TRBV5-1 to TRBJ2-1; a weak D match, TRBD1 (5 bases). V was cut by 3 bases and J by 5 bases, with 18 bases left in between. The germline V gene has CDR1 SGHRS and CDR2 YFSETQ. The length of the CDR3 is 16 residues.

The chain carries TRBV11-2 and TRBJ2-2; no clear D gene. The CDR3 is 15 amino acids. V was shortened by 2 bases and J by 0 bases, with 7 bases between the two germline ends. Germline assignment: CDR1 SGHAT and CDR2 FQNNGV. Here the CDR3 DNA reads TGTGCCAGCAGCTTACGCGGAGCGAACACCGGGGAGCTGTTTTTT. The encoded protein is CASSLRGANTGELFF.

The rearrangement links TRBV15 to TRBJ1-5; D is ambiguous. From germline, CDR1 is LNHNV and CDR2 YYDKDF (reference sequence). The CDR3 spans 15 residues. V gave up 0 bases and J gave up 2 bases, with 8 bases separating them. For the CDR3, the DNA is TGTGCCACCAGCAGAGAGGGATCGGGCAATCAGCCCCAGCATTTT. It yields the protein CATSREGSGNQPQHF.

This clone was found once. The rearrangement links TRBV2 to TRBJ2-7; D is ambiguous. Trimming took off 3 bases at V and 3 bases at J, with 12 bases between the two ends. This CDR3 region has 14 residues. Germline lookup yields CDR1 SNHLY and CDR2 FYNNEI. As DNA, the CDR3 is TGTGCCAGCAGTGAGTTGAATATCGGCTACGAGCAGTACTTC. It translates to CASSELNIGYEQYF.

The chain couples TRBV5-6 to TRBJ1-1; no firm D call. CDR3 size: 14 residues. The V and J ends lost 6 bases and 2 bases respectively, with 14 bases between them. The V gene's germline CDR1 is SGHDT and CDR2 YYEEEE. The DNA of the CDR3 is TGTGCCAGCACCCTTGGAGGGTACAACACTGAAGCTTTCTTT. Encoded protein: CASTLGGYNTEAFF.

The V and J genes are TRBV7-3 and TRBJ2-3; TRBD2 is a possible D gene (6 bases). This CDR3 has 14 residues. V dropped 5 bases and J dropped 4 bases, with 13 bases sitting between them. Germline V gene sequence: CDR1 SGHTA, CDR2 FQGTGA. This CDR3 reads CASSPTGVADTQYF. The DNA for the CDR3 is TGTGCCAGCAGCCCCACGGGGGTGGCAGATACGCAGTATTTT.

The chain recombines TRBV6-6 with TRBJ2-7, with 9 bases matching TRBD1. The CDR3 consists of 13 residues. Germline trimming cut 4 bases from V and 5 bases from J; bases unmatched to any gene: 3. Germline V CDR1 and CDR2: MNHNY, SVGAGI (reference sequence). This CDR3 is CASSSGTGNEQYF. In DNA form, the CDR3 reads TGTGCCAGCAGTTCCGGGACAGGGAACGAGCAGTACTTC.

The rearrangement joins TRBV2 to TRBJ2-2; D remains ambiguous. The CDR3 runs 14 residues. Germline loops: CDR1 SNHLY, CDR2 FYNNEI. Trimming stripped 5 bases from V and 0 bases from J, with 7 bases between. Here the CDR3 reads CASSLTANTGELFF. As DNA, the CDR3 is TGTGCCAGCAGTCTGACCGCGAACACCGGGGAGCTGTTTTTT.

This clone occurred a few times. J is TRBJ1-1 and V is TRBV7-2; possible D gene TRBD1, 6 bases. Germline V gene data show CDR1 as SGHTA and CDR2 as FQGNSA. The CDR3 covers 14 residues. Trimming shortened V by 5 bases and J by 5 bases, and 15 bases separated the two germline ends. The CDR3 loop reads CASSPLGGLTEAFF. CDR3 DNA: TGTGCCAGCAGCCCCCTGGGGGGGCTGACTGAAGCTTTCTTT.

The chain uses TRBV11-3 and TRBJ2-2; D possibly corresponds to TRBD1 (5 bases). The CDR3 has 17 residues. Per germline, CDR1 SGHNT and CDR2 YENEEA. Trimming cost V 2 bases and J 6 bases, with 19 bases left between them. The CDR3 bases are TGTGCCAGCAGCTTAAAGGGCCCAGGGCAGAGAGCCGGGGAGCTGTTTTTT. It encodes CASSLKGPGQRAGELFF. Using reference TRBV11-3 and TRBJ2-2 for the parts outside the CDR3, the full variable domain is EAGVVQSPRYKIIEKKQPVAFWCNPISGHNTLYWYLQNLGQGPELLIRYENEEAVDDSQLPKDRFSAERLKGVDSTLKIQPAELGDSAVYLCASSLKGPGQRAGELFFGEGSRLTVL.

The V gene is TRBV10-2, the J gene TRBJ2-7; 8 nucleotides agree with TRBD1. The CDR3 has 14 residues. The trim removed 3 bases at V and 7 bases at J, leaving 8 bases unmatched. The germline gives CDR1 WSHSY, CDR2 SAAADI. CDR3 in amino acids: CASSDGRGRHEQYF. DNA of the CDR3: TGCGCCAGCAGTGATGGCAGGGGGCGACATGAGCAGTACTTC.

The rearrangement joins TRBV6-5 to TRBJ2-1; 7 positions match TRBD1. Trimming removed 7 bases from V and 7 bases from J; junction bases left unmatched: 13. CDR1 is MNHEY and CDR2 is SVGAGI in the germline V gene. This CDR3 region has 15 residues. CDR3 nucleotide sequence: TGTGCCAGCACCTCCGGGACAGCCTCGTCAAATGAGCAGTTCTTC. Translation gives CASTSGTASSNEQFF.

The chain links TRBV12-5 to TRBJ1-3; D is uncertain. Deletions cut 2 bases from V and 0 bases from J, with 2 bases between. The CDR3 is 13 residues long. The germline V gene has CDR1 LGHNT and CDR2 FRNRAP. The CDR3 nucleotides are TGTGCTAGTGGTTTGAGCTCTGGAAACACCATATATTTT. Translation: CASGLSSGNTIYF.

The V call is TRBV5-1, the J call TRBJ2-7, with a weak D call TRBD2 (5 bases). The CDR3 loop spans 14 amino acids. Germline lookup yields CDR1 SGHRS and CDR2 YFSETQ. The V gene lost 3 bases and the J gene lost 3 bases, with 13 bases spanning the gap. The CDR3 DNA is TGCGCCAGCAGCTCAGGCGGACTGCGCTACGAGCAGTACTTC. This codes for CASSSGGLRYEQYF.